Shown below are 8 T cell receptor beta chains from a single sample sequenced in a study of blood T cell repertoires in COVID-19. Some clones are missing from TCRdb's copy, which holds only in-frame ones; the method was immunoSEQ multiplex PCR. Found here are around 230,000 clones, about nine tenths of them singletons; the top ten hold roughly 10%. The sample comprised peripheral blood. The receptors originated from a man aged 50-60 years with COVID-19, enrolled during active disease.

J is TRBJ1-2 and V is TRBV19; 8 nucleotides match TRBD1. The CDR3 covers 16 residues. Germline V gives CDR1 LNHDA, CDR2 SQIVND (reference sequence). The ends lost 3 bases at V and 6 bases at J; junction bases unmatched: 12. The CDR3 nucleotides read TGTGCCAGTAGTATCGCATCCCAGGGGGCGCCGGATGGCTACACCTTC. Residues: CASSIASQGAPDGYTF. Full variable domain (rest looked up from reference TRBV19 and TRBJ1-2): DGGITQSPKYLFRKEGQNVTLSCEQNLNHDAMYWYRQDPGQGLRLIYYSQIVNDFQKGDIAEGYSVSREKKESFPLTVTSAQKNPTAFYLCASSIASQGAPDGYTFGSGTRLTVV.

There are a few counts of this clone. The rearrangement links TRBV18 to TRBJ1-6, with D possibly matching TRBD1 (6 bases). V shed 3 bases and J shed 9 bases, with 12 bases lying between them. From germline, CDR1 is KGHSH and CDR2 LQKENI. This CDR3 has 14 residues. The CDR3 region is CASSPQGQISPLHF. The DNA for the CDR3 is TGTGCCAGCTCACCTCAGGGGCAAATTTCACCCCTCCACTTT.

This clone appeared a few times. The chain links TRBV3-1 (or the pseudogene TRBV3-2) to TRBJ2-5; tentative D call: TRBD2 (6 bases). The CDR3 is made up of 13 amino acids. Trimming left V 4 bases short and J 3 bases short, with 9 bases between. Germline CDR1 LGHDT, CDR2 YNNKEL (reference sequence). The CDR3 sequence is CASSLSGEETQYF. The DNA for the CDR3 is TGTGCCAGCAGCCTCTCGGGAGAAGAGACCCAGTACTTC.

The CDR3 coding sequence is TGTGCCAGCAGTCCGAGGACTAGCGGGAGAAATGAGCAGTTCTTC. This gives the protein CASSPRTSGRNEQFF. The chain has TRBV6-5 and TRBJ2-1, with 13 bases fitting TRBD2. Per the germline V gene, CDR1 is MNHEY and CDR2 is SVGAGI. V gave up 5 bases and J gave up 7 bases; unmatched junction bases: 5. CDR3 size: 15 residues.

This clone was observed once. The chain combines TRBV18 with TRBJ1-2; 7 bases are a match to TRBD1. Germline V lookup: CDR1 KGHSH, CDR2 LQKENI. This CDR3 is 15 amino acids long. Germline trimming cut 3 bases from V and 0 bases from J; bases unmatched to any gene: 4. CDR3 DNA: TGTGCCAGCTCACCCGGGACAGCTCCTAACTATGGCTACACCTTC. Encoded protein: CASSPGTAPNYGYTF.

This CDR3 reads CASSLGGQISSYGYTF. The CDR3 DNA follows: TGCGCCAGCAGCTTGGGAGGACAGATTTCGAGTTATGGCTACACCTTC. V gene TRBV5-1 combines with J gene TRBJ1-2, with D perhaps TRBD1 (6 bases). CDR1 is SGHRS, CDR2 YFSETQ, per germline. The CDR3 runs 16 residues. Trimming left V 0 bases short and J 5 bases short, with 17 bases between.

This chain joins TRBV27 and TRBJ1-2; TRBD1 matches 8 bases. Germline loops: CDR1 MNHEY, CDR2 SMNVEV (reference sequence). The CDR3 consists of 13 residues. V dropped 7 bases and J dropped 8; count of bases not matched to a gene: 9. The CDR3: CASKSPDRVGYTF. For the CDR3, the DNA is TGTGCCAGCAAGAGCCCGGACAGGGTGGGCTACACCTTC.

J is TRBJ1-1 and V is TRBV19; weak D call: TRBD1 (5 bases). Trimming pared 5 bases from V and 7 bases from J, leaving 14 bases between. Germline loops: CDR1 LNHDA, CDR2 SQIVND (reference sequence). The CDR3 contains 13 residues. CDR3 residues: CASSPRQGIEAFF. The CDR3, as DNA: TGTGCCAGTAGTCCCCGGCAGGGAATTGAAGCTTTCTTT.